The TCR beta chain described here comes from a study of blood T cell repertoires in COVID-19. On the study more broadly: Donors in the United States, Italy and Spain gave samples during acute or convalescent COVID-19. PBMCs, B-cell-depleted T cells, or T cells were the source of the cDNA or gDNA that made up the material.

Assay: immunoSEQ multiplex PCR; the TCRdb copy retains only in-frame clones and omits some. Of approximately 200,000 clones listed, roughly four fifths are singletons. CDR3 length equals 15 residues. Germline values: CDR1 MNHEY, CDR2 SMNVEV (reference sequence). Trimming removed 4 bases from V and 10 bases from J; junction bases left unmatched: 13. The material sequenced was peripheral blood. V and J are TRBV27 and TRBJ2-1, with TRBD1 matching 7 bases. The receptor's source is a human donor with acute or convalescent COVID-19. The donor label of this sample is uncertain. CDR3 amino acids: CASSSGTVNSREQFF. CDR3 nucleotides: TGTGCCAGCAGTTCCGGGACAGTCAACTCGAGGGAGCAGTTCTTC.